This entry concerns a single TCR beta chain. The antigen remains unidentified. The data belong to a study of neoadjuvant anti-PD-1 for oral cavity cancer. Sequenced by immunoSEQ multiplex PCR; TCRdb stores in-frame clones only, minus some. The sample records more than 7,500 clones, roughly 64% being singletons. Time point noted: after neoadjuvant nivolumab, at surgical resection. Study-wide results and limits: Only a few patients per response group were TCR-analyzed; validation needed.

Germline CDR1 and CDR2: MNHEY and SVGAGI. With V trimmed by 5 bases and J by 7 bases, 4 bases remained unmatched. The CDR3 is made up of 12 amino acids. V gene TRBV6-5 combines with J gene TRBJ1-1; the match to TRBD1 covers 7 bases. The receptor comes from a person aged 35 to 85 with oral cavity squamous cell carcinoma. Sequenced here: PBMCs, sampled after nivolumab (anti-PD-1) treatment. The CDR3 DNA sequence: TGTGCCAGCAGTAATGACAGGGTTGAAGCTTTCTTT. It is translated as CASSNDRVEAFF.